This TCR beta chain stems from a study of identical twins. This clonotype was observed a handful of times. TCRdb re-derived calls from the 5' RACE reads in MiXCR, one entry per CDR3 protein. The sample yields roughly 480,000 distinct CDR3 sequences, 20% to 25% seen once. The same specimen was also included in a second study, on T cells expressing NK-cell markers. That work states: Just one sequenced donor of eight was HCMV-seronegative, while seven were seropositive. Where a handful of donors were concerned, these clonotypes also led the CD3+CD56-NKG2C+ fraction.

This receptor was taken from a woman under 30 in good health. Specimen: CD4+ T cells sorted from blood.

In nucleotides, the CDR3 is TGCGCCAGCAGACCCGGACAGGGGGACTACTACGAGCAGTACTTC. Residues: CASRPGQGDYYEQYF. The rearrangement joins TRBV5-1 to TRBJ2-7, with 10 bases lining up with TRBD1. CDR1 is SGHRS, CDR2 YFSETQ, per germline. The CDR3 loop spans 15 amino acids. Losses at the gene ends were 5 bases for V and 3 bases for J; bases not matched to a gene: 8.